This T cell receptor beta chain was recovered during a study of CD8+CD57+ T cells in acquired aplastic anemia (dated by TCRdb to 2016 to 2019). Concerning the study at large: A mean of approximately 2.9 ug of DNA, ranging from roughly 0.2 to 27.4 ug, was extracted from sorted CD4+ and CD8+ cells. For healthy donor samples, the average read count was about 10.8 million for CD4+ cells and roughly 12 million for CD8+ cells.

TCR repertoires of sorted CD4+ and CD8+ blood T cells from severe aplastic anemia patients and healthy subjects were deep-sequenced in the study. Ficoll-Paque density gradient centrifugation was used to isolate peripheral blood mononuclear cells. Before DNA was extracted, CD4+ and CD8+ T cells were sorted using either FACS or magnetic beads. What the study reported, not specific to this receptor: Between patients and healthy controls, no significant difference in CD8+ Simpson's diversity was found (P=0.060). Roughly 30 CD8+ CDR3 sequences were shared between patients and controls but appeared highly expressed in patients and within their immunodominant clones.

This clonotype occurred many times. Its target antigen remains unknown. Base-call qualities are not available, and no considerably larger clone is one nucleotide away. Genomic DNA was used as template for profiling of TCR beta VDJ combinations and CDR3 sequences. TCR repertoire sequencing was run on an Illumina HiSeq 2000. Turning to the authors' computational methods: Repertoires were assessed using TRBV/TRBJ rearrangement plots, CDR3 size and DJ length profiles, and Simpson's diversity index. The most abundant DNA sequence in the deep sequencing data was defined as the immunodominant clone. CDR3 amino acid sequences were checked for sharing between subjects and were compared against published repertoires and the VDJdb database. TCRdb ran its own pipeline on the public reads, namely fastp trimming at Q25 and MiXCR clone calling, and kept in-frame beta chains. A single entry per CDR3 protein holds the most common genes and DNA from its merged rows. The V and J calls come from TCRdb's annotation, not from the publication. A total of hundreds of thousands of distinct CDR3 sequences appear in this sample, around 68% of them only once. Approximately 4% of the sample comes from the top ten.

Looking up the germline V gene yields CDR1 SQVTM and CDR2 ANQGSEA. The CDR3 goes from the cysteine to the phenylalanine over 12 residues. Solely the CDR3 DNA is kept, with 36 bases framed from the first base. V loses 4 bases, J loses 7 bases, and the germline ends lie 11 bases apart. The sequence was obtained from a human donor in good health, serving as a control. This chain is built from TRBV29-1 and TRBJ1-5, with TRBD1 tentatively as D gene (6 bases match). The material sequenced was sorted CD4+, CD8+, or CD8+CD57+ T cells (not recorded which) from PBMCs. The nucleotide sequence is given as TGCAGCGTTGGTACAGGGCTACAGCCCCAGCATTTT. It translates to CSVGTGLQPQHF. Reference TRBV29-1 and TRBJ1-5 proteins supply the regions before and after the CDR3; the full variable domain is: SAVISQKPSRDICQRGTSLTIQCQVDSQVTMMFWYRQQPGQSLTLIATANQGSEATYESGFVIDKFPISRPNLTFSTLTVSNMSPEDSSIYLCSVGTGLQPQHFGDGTRLSIL.